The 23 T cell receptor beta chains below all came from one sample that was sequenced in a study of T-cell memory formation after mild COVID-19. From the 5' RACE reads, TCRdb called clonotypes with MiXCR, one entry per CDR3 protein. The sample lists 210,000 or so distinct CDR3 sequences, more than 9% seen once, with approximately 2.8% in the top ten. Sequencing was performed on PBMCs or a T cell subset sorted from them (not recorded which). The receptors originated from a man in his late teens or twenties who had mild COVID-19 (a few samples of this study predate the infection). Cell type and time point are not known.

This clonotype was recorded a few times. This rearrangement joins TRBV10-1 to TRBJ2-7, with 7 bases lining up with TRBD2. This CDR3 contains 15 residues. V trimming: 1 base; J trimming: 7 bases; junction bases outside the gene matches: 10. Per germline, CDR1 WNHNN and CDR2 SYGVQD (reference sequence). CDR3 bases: TGCGCCAGCAGTGAGTTGGGAGGGACCGATGGGGAGCAGTACTTC. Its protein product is CASSELGGTDGEQYF.

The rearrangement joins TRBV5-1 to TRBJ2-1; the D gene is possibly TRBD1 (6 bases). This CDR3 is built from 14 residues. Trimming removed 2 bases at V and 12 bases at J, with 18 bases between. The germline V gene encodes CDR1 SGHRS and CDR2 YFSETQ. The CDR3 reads CASSFGTPLYGQFF. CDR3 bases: TGCGCCAGCAGCTTCGGGACACCCCTTTACGGGCAGTTCTTC.

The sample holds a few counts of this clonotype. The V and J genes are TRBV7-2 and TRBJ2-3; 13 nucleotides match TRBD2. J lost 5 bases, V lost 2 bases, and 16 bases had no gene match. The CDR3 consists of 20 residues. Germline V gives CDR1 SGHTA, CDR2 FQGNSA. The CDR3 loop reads CASSLSSTGGTSGVRDTQYF. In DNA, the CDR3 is TGTGCCAGCAGCTTATCCTCCACGGGCGGGACTAGCGGGGTGAGAGATACGCAGTATTTT.

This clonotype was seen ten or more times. The CDR3 sequence is CASIPDANTGELFF. The DNA of the CDR3 is TGCGCCAGCATCCCCGATGCGAACACCGGGGAGCTGTTTTTT. The V call is TRBV5-1, the J call TRBJ2-2; D gene unclear. The CDR3 is 14 amino acids. Between the trimmed V and J ends, which lost 6 bases and 0 bases, there was a span of 9 bases. Germline lookup yields CDR1 SGHRS and CDR2 YFSETQ.

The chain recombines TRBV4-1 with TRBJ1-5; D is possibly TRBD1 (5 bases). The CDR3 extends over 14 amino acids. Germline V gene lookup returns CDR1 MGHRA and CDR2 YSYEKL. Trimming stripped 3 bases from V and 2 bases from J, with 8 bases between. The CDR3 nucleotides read TGCGCCAGCAGCCACCAAGGGGGCAATCAGCCCCAGCATTTT. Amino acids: CASSHQGGNQPQHF.

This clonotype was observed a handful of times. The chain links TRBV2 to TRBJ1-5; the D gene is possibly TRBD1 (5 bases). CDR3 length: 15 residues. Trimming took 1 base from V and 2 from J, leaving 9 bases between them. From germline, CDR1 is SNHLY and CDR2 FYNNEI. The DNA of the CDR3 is TGTGCCAGCAGTGAAGAGGGGTCGGGCAATCAGCCCCAGCATTTT. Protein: CASSEEGSGNQPQHF.

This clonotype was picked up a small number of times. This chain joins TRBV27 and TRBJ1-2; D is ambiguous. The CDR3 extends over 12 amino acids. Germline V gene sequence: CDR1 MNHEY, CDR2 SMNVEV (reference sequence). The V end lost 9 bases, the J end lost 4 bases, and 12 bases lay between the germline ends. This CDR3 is CASSHGPYGYTF. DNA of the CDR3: TGTGCCAGTTCCCATGGGCCCTATGGCTACACCTTC.

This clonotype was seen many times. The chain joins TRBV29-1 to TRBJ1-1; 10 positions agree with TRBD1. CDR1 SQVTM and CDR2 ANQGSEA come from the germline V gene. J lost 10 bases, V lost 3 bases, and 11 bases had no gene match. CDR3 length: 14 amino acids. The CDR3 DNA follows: TGCAGCGTTGACCAGGCGGGACAGGGGATAATAGCTTTCTTT. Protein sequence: CSVDQAGQGIIAFF.

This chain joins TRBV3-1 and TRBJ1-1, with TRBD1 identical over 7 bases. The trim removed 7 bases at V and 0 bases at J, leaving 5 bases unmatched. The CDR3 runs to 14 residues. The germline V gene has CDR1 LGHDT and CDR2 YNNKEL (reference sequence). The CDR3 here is CASKEGAVNTEAFF. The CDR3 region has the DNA TGTGCCAGCAAAGAGGGGGCGGTGAACACTGAAGCTTTCTTT.

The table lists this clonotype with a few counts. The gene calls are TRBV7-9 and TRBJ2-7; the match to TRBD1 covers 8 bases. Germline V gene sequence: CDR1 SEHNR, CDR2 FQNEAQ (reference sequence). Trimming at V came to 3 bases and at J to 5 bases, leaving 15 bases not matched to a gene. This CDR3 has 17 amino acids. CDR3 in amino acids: CASSLADRGLFRNEQYV. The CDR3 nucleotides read TGTGCCAGCAGCTTGGCAGACAGGGGATTATTTCGTAACGAGCAGTACGTC.

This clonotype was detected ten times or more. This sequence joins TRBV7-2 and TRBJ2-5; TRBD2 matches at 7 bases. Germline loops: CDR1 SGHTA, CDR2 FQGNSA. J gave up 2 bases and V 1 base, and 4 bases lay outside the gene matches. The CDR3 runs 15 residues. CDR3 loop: CASSLDQGGQETQYF. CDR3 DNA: TGTGCCAGCAGCTTAGATCAGGGAGGGCAAGAGACCCAGTACTTC.

The CDR3 is CASSQDGDRGQPQHF. The CDR3, as DNA: TGCGCCAGCAGCCAAGATGGAGACAGGGGTCAGCCCCAGCATTTT. The chain couples TRBV4-3 to TRBJ1-5, with TRBD1 matching 8 bases. Germline V gene sequence: CDR1 LGHNA, CDR2 YSLEER. V dropped 0 bases and J dropped 6; count of bases not matched to a gene: 4. The length of the CDR3 is 15 residues.

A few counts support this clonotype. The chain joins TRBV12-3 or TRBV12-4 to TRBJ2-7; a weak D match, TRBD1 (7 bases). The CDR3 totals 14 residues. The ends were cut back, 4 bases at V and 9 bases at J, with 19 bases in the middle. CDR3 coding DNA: TGTGCCAGCAGTTCAGGCGGGACAGCGGCGCTGCAGTACTTC. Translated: CASSSGGTAALQYF.

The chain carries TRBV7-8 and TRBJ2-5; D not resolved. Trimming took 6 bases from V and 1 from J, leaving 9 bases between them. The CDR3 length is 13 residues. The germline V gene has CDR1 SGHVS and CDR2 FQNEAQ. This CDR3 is CASRFRAQETQYF. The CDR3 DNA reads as TGTGCCAGCAGGTTCCGGGCCCAAGAGACCCAGTACTTC.

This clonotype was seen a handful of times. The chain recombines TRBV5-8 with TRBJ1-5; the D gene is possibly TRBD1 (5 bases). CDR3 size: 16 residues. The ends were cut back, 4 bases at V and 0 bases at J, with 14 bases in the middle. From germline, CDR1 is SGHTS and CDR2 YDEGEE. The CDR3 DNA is TGTGCCAGCAGCGGGGGTTTGACTAATAGCAATCAGCCCCAGCATTTT. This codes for CASSGGLTNSNQPQHF.

The CDR3 sequence is CASSLAAWEKTQYF. The CDR3 DNA follows: TGTGCCAGCAGCTTAGCAGCCTGGGAGAAGACCCAGTACTTC. This chain connects TRBV7-2 to TRBJ2-5; TRBD2 might be the D (5 bases). Looked up from germline, CDR1 is SGHTA and CDR2 is FQGNSA. V was cut by 0 bases and J by 6 bases, with 11 bases left in between. The length of the CDR3 is 14 residues.

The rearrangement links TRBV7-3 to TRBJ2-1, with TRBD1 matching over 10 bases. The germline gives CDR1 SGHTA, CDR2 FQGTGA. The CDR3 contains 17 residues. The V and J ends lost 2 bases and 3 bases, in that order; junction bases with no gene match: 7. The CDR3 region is CASSLWGTGALYNEQFF. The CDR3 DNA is TGTGCCAGCAGCTTATGGGGGACAGGGGCCCTCTACAATGAGCAGTTCTTC.

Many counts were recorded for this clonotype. The CDR3 loop reads CASSQLAASYGYTF. CDR3 DNA sequence: TGCGCCAGCAGCCAACTGGCAGCTTCCTATGGCTACACCTTC. The rearrangement joins TRBV4-3 to TRBJ1-2; D call uncertain. The CDR3 contains 14 residues. V lost 2 bases and J lost 4, with 11 bases in between. The germline gives CDR1 LGHNA, CDR2 YSLEER.

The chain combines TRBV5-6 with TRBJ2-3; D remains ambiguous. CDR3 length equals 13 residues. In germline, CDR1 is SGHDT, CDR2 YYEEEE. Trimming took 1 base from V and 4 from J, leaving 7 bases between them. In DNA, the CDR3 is TGTGCCAGCAGCTTGTTTAACGCAGATACGCAGTATTTT. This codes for CASSLFNADTQYF.

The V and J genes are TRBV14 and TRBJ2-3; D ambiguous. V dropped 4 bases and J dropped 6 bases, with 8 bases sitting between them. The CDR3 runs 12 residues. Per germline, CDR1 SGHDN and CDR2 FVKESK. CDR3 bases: TGTGCCAGCAGCCGGTCCGGCGATACGCAGTATTTT. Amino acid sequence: CASSRSGDTQYF.

CDR3 coding DNA: TGTGCCAGCAGCTCGTCGGGGGGGACTAGCAATCAGCCCCAGCATTTT. Its protein product is CASSSSGGTSNQPQHF. The chain combines TRBV7-9 with TRBJ1-5; D perhaps matches TRBD1 (5 bases). Deletions cut 4 bases from V and 0 bases from J, with 13 bases between. CDR1 SEHNR and CDR2 FQNEAQ come from the germline V gene (reference sequence). The CDR3 length is 16 residues.

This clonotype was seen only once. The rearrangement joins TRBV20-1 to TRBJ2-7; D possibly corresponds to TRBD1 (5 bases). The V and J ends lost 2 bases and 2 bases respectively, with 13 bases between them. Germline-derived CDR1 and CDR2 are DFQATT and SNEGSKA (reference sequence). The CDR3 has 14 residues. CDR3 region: CSARTQGVTYEQYF. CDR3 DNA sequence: TGCAGTGCTAGAACGCAAGGGGTTACCTACGAGCAGTACTTC.

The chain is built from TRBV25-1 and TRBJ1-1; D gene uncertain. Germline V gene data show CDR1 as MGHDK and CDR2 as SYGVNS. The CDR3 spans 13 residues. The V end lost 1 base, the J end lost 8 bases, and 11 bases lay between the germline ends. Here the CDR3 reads CASSESGGGEAFF. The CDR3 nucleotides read TGTGCCAGCAGTGAATCGGGCGGTGGGGAAGCTTTCTTT.